These T cell receptor beta chains were read from a single sample in a study of blood T cells in healthy people across ages. TCRdb passed the 5' RACE reads through MiXCR, listing each CDR3 protein once. The table has about 1.4 million distinct CDR3 sequences, roughly 60% seen once. Sequencing used blood. The receptor set was obtained from a man younger than 35 in good health. The CDR3 runs from the conserved cysteine through the conserved F or W.

V gene | CDR3 protein
TRBV4-3 | CASSQAVQTLGELFF
TRBV10-3 | CAISSGDEQFF
TRBV12-3/TRBV12-4 | CASSPNPGQGGETQYF
TRBV10-1 | CASSERLGVYEQYF
TRBV7-2 | CASSSGGQGITGELFF
TRBV28 | CASRRTAAYEQYF
TRBV12-3/TRBV12-4 | CASSPGQGGGYTF
TRBV12-3/TRBV12-4 | CASNRDLNDSPLHF
TRBV10-3 | CAISERAEAGSDEQFF
TRBV6-1 | CARSATYGYTF
TRBV4-2 | CASSQDTSGRFYEQFF
TRBV7-2 | CASSLWTGVGNTEAFF
TRBV10-1 | CASSESASGTTGKQFF
TRBV6-1 | CASSELRGEGRDGYTF
TRBV4-2 | CASSQRAGGRGNEQFF
TRBV29-1 | CSAQPGGYTGELFF
TRBV3-1 | CASSQAQDYEQYF
TRBV2 | CASSDQLLGTDTQYF
TRBV7-2 | CASSSRQGVDNSPLHF
TRBV7-9 | CASKPGGTEAFF
TRBV6-6 | CASLGTSGRYTDTQYF
TRBV7-9 | CASSPPSAGGTGELFF
TRBV4-3 | CASSQDGTSGGNLNEQYF
TRBV2 | CASRATGQSSYEQYF
TRBV7-2 | CACSLDGSGYEQYF
TRBV7-2 | CASSEQAGGRFGVYGYTF
TRBV6-1 | CASTGNRDSAFIQYF
TRBV12-3/TRBV12-4 | CASSPEEMYGYTF
TRBV5-5 | CASSSDPSGSYEQYF
TRBV27 | CASSLIGGFGYTF
TRBV12-3/TRBV12-4 | CASSGQQNQPQHF
TRBV7-2 | CASSLGRRTAQETQYF
TRBV12-3/TRBV12-4 | CAINHSGDTDTQYF
TRBV11-2 | CASRYEGGSDEQYF
TRBV12-5 | CASALVLGTVRYEQYF
TRBV20-1 | CSATWTSGSGETQYF
TRBV18 | CASSPPGGSYEQYF
TRBV24-1 | CATSPTSGRPGSYNEQFF
TRBV11-2 | CASSTDVGQGEKLFF
TRBV29-1 | CSVGRPGYEQYF
TRBV4-1 | CASSHHPLGEKLFF
TRBV7-7 | CASSPRGGGRVTDTQYF
TRBV7-2 | CASSLIAGGVYEQYF
TRBV7-9 | CASSLGGTNEAFF
TRBV2 | CASNQGVGETQYF
TRBV9 | CASSVETGTGTHEQFF
TRBV27 | CASSLRQGEYGYTF
TRBV6-5 | CASSYSTKGYGYTF
TRBV28 | CASSTTGTQDTQYF
TRBV7-9 | CASSLNSVSYNEQFF
TRBV5-1 | CASSLGAGANVLTF
TRBV20-1 | CSARYSGSPYNEQFF
TRBV20-1 | CSARGRSGDYNEQFF